Shown below are 7 T cell receptor beta chains from a single sample sequenced in a study of STAT5B mutations in CD4+ large granular lymphocyte leukemia (dated by TCRdb to between 2021 and 2024). Library preparation employed the immunoSEQ multiplex PCR assay. TCRdb stores this immuneACCESS table with in-frame sequences only. Part of the clones is absent; in the studies checked, under half of the shortfall reflects unresolved V genes, and no reason is known for the rest. The sample includes 25,000 to 35,000 clones, with roughly 76% observed a single time. The biggest ten clones account for nearly 4.5% of the sample. The sequencing input was CD4+ T cells from blood buffy coats. The receptors here all came from a human donor in good health.

This clone was seen once. The J gene is TRBJ2-5, the V gene TRBV14, with no clear D. The CDR3 totals 14 residues. Germline CDR1 is SGHDN and CDR2 is FVKESK. V lost 3 bases to trimming and J lost 0 bases, with 8 bases between them. For the CDR3, the DNA is TGTGCCAGCAGCCAGTCTACTCACCAAGAGACCCAGTACTTC. The encoded protein is CASSQSTHQETQYF.

The V call is TRBV7-2, the J call TRBJ2-1; possible D gene TRBD2, 6 bases. Germline V gives CDR1 SGHTA, CDR2 FQGNSA. V was trimmed by 7 bases and J by 1 base, leaving 14 bases between them. This CDR3 has 15 residues. The CDR3 nucleotides are TGTGCCAGCACCCTCCTAGCGCAATCCTACAATGAGCAGTTCTTC. Translation: CASTLLAQSYNEQFF.

This chain uses TRBV11-2 with TRBJ2-2; D is possibly TRBD1 (5 bases). Germline assignment: CDR1 SGHAT and CDR2 FQNNGV. The CDR3 consists of 14 residues. The V gene lost 6 bases and the J gene lost 1 base, with 9 bases spanning the gap. As DNA, the CDR3 is TGTGCCAGCAGTCTAGACAGGAACACCGGGGAGCTGTTTTTT. Protein: CASSLDRNTGELFF.

The chain couples TRBV7-8 to TRBJ2-1; 9 bases are a match to TRBD2. Germline-derived CDR1 and CDR2 are SGHVS and FQNEAQ. The J segment lost 2 bases and the V segment lost 4 bases, leaving 9 bases of the junction unmatched. CDR3 length: 17 amino acids. CDR3: CASSSLRGRGPYNEQFF. The DNA for the CDR3 is TGTGCCAGCAGCTCCCTTCGCGGGAGGGGGCCCTACAATGAGCAGTTCTTC.

Only a few counts were recorded for this clone. V and J are TRBV19 and TRBJ1-5, with D possibly being TRBD1 (6 bases). Germline-derived CDR1 and CDR2 are LNHDA and SQIVND (reference sequence). The V and J ends lost 6 bases and 2 bases respectively, with 11 bases between them. The CDR3 is made up of 14 amino acids. The CDR3 here is CASRSGTRNQPQHF. CDR3 nucleotide sequence: TGTGCCAGTAGGAGCGGGACACGCAATCAGCCCCAGCATTTT.

The chain carries TRBV5-1 and TRBJ2-5; a weak D match, TRBD2 (6 bases). Trimming took off 1 base at V and 5 bases at J, with 9 bases between the two ends. CDR3 length: 13 residues. CDR1 and CDR2 (germline): SGHRS, YFSETQ. The CDR3 DNA follows: TGCGCCAGCAGCTTGTTCCGGGGGGAGACCCAGTACTTC. Protein product: CASSLFRGETQYF.

The J gene is TRBJ2-3, the V gene TRBV19; 10 bases match TRBD2. Per the germline V gene, CDR1 is LNHDA and CDR2 is SQIVND (reference sequence). The CDR3 spans 15 residues. J lost 3 bases, V lost 2 bases, and 2 bases had no gene match. CDR3 coding DNA: TGTGCCAGTAGTATACCTAGCGGGAGAACAGATACGCAGTATTTT. It encodes CASSIPSGRTDTQYF. Together with reference TRBV19 and TRBJ2-3, the CDR3 gives the full variable domain: DGGITQSPKYLFRKEGQNVTLSCEQNLNHDAMYWYRQDPGQGLRLIYYSQIVNDFQKGDIAEGYSVSREKKESFPLTVTSAQKNPTAFYLCASSIPSGRTDTQYFGPGTRLTVL.